The 8 T cell receptor beta chains reported below all come from one sample, sequenced in a study of T cells in Graves' hyperthyroidism and ophthalmopathy. Amplified TCR beta CDR3 regions derived from RNA transcripts. Carried out on the TCR CDR3, a first-round RT-PCR used the HTBI primer set. TCRdb re-called the multiplex PCR reads with MiXCR, one entry per CDR3 protein. Of around 690,000 distinct CDR3 sequences listed, roughly 17% were seen once; the top ten hold 15% to 19%. Sequenced input: blood. Receptors were obtained from a man between 45 and 60 years old with Graves' hyperthyroidism.

The sample holds a few counts of this clonotype. V and J are TRBV9 and TRBJ2-5; 8 bases are shared with TRBD2. The CDR3 spans 17 residues. The V gene's germline CDR1 is SGDLS and CDR2 YYNGEE. The junction had 14 bases not matched to a gene; V was cut back by 4 bases and J by 3 bases. CDR3 amino acids: CASSPRVSGKGKETQYF. CDR3 bases: TGTGCCAGCAGCCCCCGGGTTAGCGGGAAGGGGAAAGAGACCCAGTACTTC.

The chain recombines TRBV15 with TRBJ1-4, with 7 positions matching TRBD1. The V and J ends lost 0 bases and 4 bases, in that order; junction bases with no gene match: 2. Germline CDR1 LNHNV, CDR2 YYDKDF (reference sequence). The length of the CDR3 is 15 residues. CDR3 DNA: TGTGCCACCAGCAGAGAGGACAGGATTAATGAAAAACTGTTTTTT. Protein sequence: CATSREDRINEKLFF.

CDR3 residues: CASSPQQDDYEQYF. The CDR3 coding sequence is TGCGCCAGCAGCCCTCAACAAGACGACTACGAGCAGTACTTC. The V call is TRBV5-1, the J call TRBJ2-7; D is unresolved. There are 14 residues in the CDR3. Germline V gene sequence: CDR1 SGHRS, CDR2 YFSETQ. V was pared by 4 bases and J by 3 bases, with 14 bases between.

This clonotype has ten or more counts. This chain links TRBV2 with TRBJ2-1; 10 bases map to TRBD2. The CDR3 has 15 residues. Germline V CDR1 and CDR2: SNHLY, FYNNEI. V lost 2 bases to trimming and J lost 4 bases; unmatched junction nucleotides: 2. CDR3 DNA: TGTGCCAGCAGTGAATTTAGCGGGGGGTACAATGAGCAGTTCTTC. Translated: CASSEFSGGYNEQFF.

Ten or more counts support this clonotype. The J gene is TRBJ2-1, the V gene TRBV20-1; D call uncertain. Germline CDR1 is DFQATT and CDR2 is SNEGSKA (reference sequence). V was trimmed by 5 bases and J by 3 bases, leaving 5 bases between them. This CDR3 spans 11 amino acids. CDR3 sequence reads: CSARYYNEQFF. For the CDR3, the DNA is TGCAGTGCTCGTTACTACAATGAGCAGTTCTTC.

Ten or more counts support this clonotype. V is TRBV14 and J is TRBJ1-1; D call uncertain. Trimming pared 0 bases from V and 6 bases from J, leaving 14 bases between. The CDR3 extends over 15 amino acids. Looked up from germline, CDR1 is SGHDN and CDR2 is FVKESK. The CDR3 nucleotides are TGTGCCAGCAGCCAAGATTTTAGCCCGGTCTCTGAAGCTTTCTTT. Amino acids: CASSQDFSPVSEAFF.

This clonotype was recorded many times. V gene TRBV2 combines with J gene TRBJ2-3, with 10 bases identical to TRBD2. The V and J ends lost 7 bases and 4 bases, in that order; junction bases with no gene match: 11. The length of the CDR3 is 16 residues. Germline CDR1 is SNHLY and CDR2 is FYNNEI. The CDR3 sequence: CASKRVLAGAADTQYF. For the CDR3, the DNA is TGTGCCAGCAAGAGGGTGCTAGCGGGGGCGGCAGATACGCAGTATTTT. Drawing the rest from reference TRBV2 and TRBJ2-3, the complete variable domain is EPEVTQTPSHQVTQMGQEVILRCVPISNHLYFYWYRQILGQKVEFLVSFYNNEISEKSEIFDDQFSVERPDGSNFTLKIRSTKLEDSAMYFCASKRVLAGAADTQYFGPGTRLTVL.

The genes are TRBV5-5 and TRBJ2-6, with TRBD1 identical over 8 bases. This CDR3 is built from 17 residues. The germline gives CDR1 SGHKS, CDR2 YYEKEE (reference sequence). Losses at the gene ends were 4 bases for V and 0 bases for J; bases not matched to a gene: 6. The CDR3 region has the DNA TGTGCCAGCAGCCTGGGACAGGTCCCCTCTGGGGCCAACGTCCTGACTTTC. This encodes CASSLGQVPSGANVLTF. Variable domain in full (rest from reference TRBV5-5 and TRBJ2-6): DAGVTQSPTHLIKTRGQQVTLRCSPISGHKSVSWYQQVLGQGPQFIFQYYEKEERGRGNFPDRFSARQFPNYSSELNVNALLLGDSALYLCASSLGQVPSGANVLTFGAGSRLTVL.